This record concerns one TCR beta chain sequence. Its antigen has not been determined. It has no much larger one-base neighbor in the sample; base qualities were not kept. After approximately 11 days of culture, CD4+ T cells were isolated with the EasySep CD4+ T cell isolation kit. PCR-confirmed SARS-CoV-2 infection had occurred in convalescent patients between March and December 2020, before the Alpha, Beta and Delta variants emerged in the United States. Each participant got two doses of an mRNA SARS-CoV-2 vaccine, either BNT162b2 or mRNA-1273. On days 3 and 7, half of the culture medium was replaced with fresh IL-2-containing medium. Unless noted otherwise, every peptide stimulation condition was grown in triplicate wells. Using Ficoll-Paque Plus gradient centrifugation, PBMC were separated from whole blood and then either used fresh or cryopreserved at -140C. The QIAamp micro DNA kit was used to extract genomic DNA from the cultured CD4+ T cells.

The data stem from a study of vaccination effects on CD4 cells after COVID-19 (dated by TCRdb to the early 2020s). Notes on the research overall: In the ViraFEST assay, PBMC were stimulated with viral peptide pools, and antigen-specific CD4+ T cell clonotypes were then identified by expansion using TCR sequencing. Some 2 million PBMC per well were cultured with approximately 10 ug/ml peptides in IMDM containing around 5% human AB serum, approximately 9.1 IU/ml IL-2 and gentamicin. The full study included roughly 11 COVID-19 convalescent patients and a few SARS-CoV-2-naive healthy vaccine recipients. Across the study, the median time from the second dose to post-vaccine sampling was 72 days (range 14 to 241). In the study, cultures from other donors were sequenced using the Oncomine TCR Beta short-read assay on an Illumina iSeq 100. Three convalescent patients were sampled early (day +14) and late (day +241, +227, +161 respectively) after vaccination. SARS-CoV-2 spike-specific CD4+ TCR repertoires from before and after mRNA vaccination were compared in COVID-19 convalescent patients and in infection-naive vaccine recipients. Findings and caveats that apply to the study as a whole: Among convalescent patients, the spike-reactive repertoire after vaccination was made up mainly of new vaccine-induced clones that were largely distinct from the clones induced by infection. Both infection-induced and vaccine-induced clones contracted markedly at late post-vaccination timepoints, which is consistent with waning T cell responses. The study was limited by a small number of convalescent patients, and early post-infection timepoints were lacking.

The receptor library was made with the immunoSEQ multiplex PCR assay. TCR beta CDR3 sequencing was performed on DNA from the cultured, isolated CD4+ T cells. Under the source paper's analysis protocol: Non-productive TCR sequences were removed, reads were trimmed to the CDR3 region, and CDR3s of at least 7 amino acids were retained. Antigen-specific clonotypes were identified using the MANAFEST web app by comparison of expansion in peptide wells against reference cultures. For clones to be considered positive, expansion at FDR<0.05 versus reference and all other wells, an odds ratio above 5, and a frequency above 0.1% in two replicate wells were required. A clonotype was called cross-reactive if it was significantly expanded both in SARS-CoV-2 spike wells and in at least one common cold coronavirus spike condition. Levenshtein distance calculated with the stringdist R package was used to assess CDR3 similarity, and unrooted trees were constructed with ape in R 3.6.1. Imported from immuneACCESS, the table was reduced by TCRdb to in-frame sequences with V and J called. These copies leave out some clones; in studies compared against another copy, an unresolved V gene accounts for under half, and the cause of the remainder is not known. The DNA was the basis for D and trimming; V, J and clone size are from that table. A total of tens of thousands of clones appear in this sample, over 60% of them only once. Jointly, the top ten make up 5.4% of the sample.

Spanning cysteine to phenylalanine, the CDR3 consists of 15 amino acids. The CDR3 DNA has 45 bases and is translated from base 1. After removal of 4 bases from V and 10 bases from J, the junction retains 7 bases not matched to a gene. From the germline V gene, CDR1 is SGHRS and CDR2 is YFSETQ. The rearranged segments are TRBV5-1 and TRBJ2-2, with 13 bases aligning to TRBD2. The TCR sequence derives from a human donor who had a prior SARS-CoV-2 infection. Sequenced here: CD4+ T cells from PBMCs cultured without peptide, sampled after COVID-19 vaccination. The bases are TGCGCCAGCAGCGACTTAACTAGCGGGGGGGCGGAGCTGTTTTTT. It specifies CASSDLTSGGAELFF.